The source of this TCR beta chain is a study of beta chain features in type 1 diabetes. Overall study findings and caveats: HLA effects on TCRB rearrangement stayed unresolved here. Short templates might get an advantage during PCR, and this would be equal in patients and controls. The study found moderately but significantly shorter TCRB CDR3s in all four CD4+ subsets of Type 1 diabetes patients.

V trimming: 4 bases; J trimming: 7 bases; junction bases outside the gene matches: 10. Per the germline V gene, CDR1 is LGHNA and CDR2 is YNFKEQ. CDR3 size: 15 residues. The isolated RNA, all of it, was reverse transcribed, so expressed TCRB transcripts were what got sequenced. Naive, central memory and regulatory T cell samples yielded some 3.9 million reads on average. Generated by immunoSEQ multiplex PCR, the TCRdb table keeps only in-frame clones and is missing some. The profile shows about 120,000 clones, around 17% of them singletons. Worth noting for this clone: What it binds is not known.

This sequence was found in a man younger than 40 with type 1 diabetes. Material: central memory CD4+ T cells from blood. The chain combines TRBV4-2 with TRBJ2-3, with TRBD2 matching over 8 bases. CDR3 bases: TGTGCCAGCAGCCTTCTCGTACTAGCGGACCATACGCAGTATTTT. Its protein is CASSLLVLADHTQYF.